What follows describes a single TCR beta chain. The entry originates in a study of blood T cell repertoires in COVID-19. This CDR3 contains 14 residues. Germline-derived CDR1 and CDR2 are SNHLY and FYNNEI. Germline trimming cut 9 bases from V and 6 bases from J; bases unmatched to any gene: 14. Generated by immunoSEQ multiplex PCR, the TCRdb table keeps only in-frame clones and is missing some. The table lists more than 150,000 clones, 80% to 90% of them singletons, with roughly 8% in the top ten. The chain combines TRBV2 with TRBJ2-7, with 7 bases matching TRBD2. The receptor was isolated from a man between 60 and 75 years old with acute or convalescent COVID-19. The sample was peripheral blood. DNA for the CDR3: TGTGCCAGTTCCGGTGAGAGCGGGACTGGCGAGCAGTACTTC. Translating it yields CASSGESGTGEQYF. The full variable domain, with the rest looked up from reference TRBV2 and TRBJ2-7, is EPEVTQTPSHQVTQMGQEVILRCVPISNHLYFYWYRQILGQKVEFLVSFYNNEISEKSEIFDDQFSVERPDGSNFTLKIRSTKLEDSAMYFCASSGESGTGEQYFGPGTRLTVT.